The rows below give T cell receptor beta chains drawn from one sample of a study of T cells in Graves' hyperthyroidism and ophthalmopathy. From the multiplex PCR reads, TCRdb called clonotypes with MiXCR, one entry per CDR3 protein. The table has some 800,000 distinct CDR3 sequences, around 39% seen once. Sequencing was performed on blood. Source of these receptors: a man aged 18 to 30 with Graves' hyperthyroidism. CDR3s include the opening cysteine and the closing phenylalanine or tryptophan. D genes are given only for firm matches. Some rows mark clone size as missing; the rest say once, few, many or name a class of expanded clone.

>TRBJ2-5|TRBV20-1|once|.
CSASGNQETQYF
TGCAGTGCTAGTGGCAATCAGGAGACCCAGTACTTC
>TRBJ1-4|TRBV2|.|.
CASSAYGVEKLFF
TGTGCCAGCAGTGCCTACGGGGTTGAAAAACTGTTTTTT
>TRBJ1-5|TRBV6-1|.|.
CASSDRARNQPQHF
TGTGCCAGCAGTGACAGGGCTCGCAATCAGCCCCAGCATTTT
>TRBJ2-7|TRBV12-3/TRBV12-4|many|.
CASSFGHEQYF
TGTGCCAGCAGTTTCGGCCACGAGCAGTACTTC
>TRBJ2-5|TRBV29-1|.|.
CSVDPLQETQYF
TGCAGCGTTGACCCCCTCCAAGAGACCCAGTACTTC
>TRBJ2-7|TRBV9|.|TRBD2
CASSRSGRPSYEQYF
TGTGCCAGCAGCCGAAGCGGGAGGCCCTCCTACGAGCAGTACTTC
>TRBJ1-2|TRBV12-3/TRBV12-4|many|.
CASSLAGATGYTF
TGTGCCAGCAGTTTAGCTGGGGCTACGGGCTACACCTTC
>TRBJ1-1|TRBV10-3|many|.
CAISGSQGLNTEAFF
TGTGCCATCAGTGGCTCCCAAGGCCTAAACACTGAAGCTTTCTTT
>TRBJ2-2|TRBV25-1|.|.
CASMASGRPGELFF
TGTGCCAGCATGGCCTCCGGCCGTCCCGGGGAGCTGTTTTTT
>TRBJ1-6|TRBV5-1|.|.
CASNQVKNNSPLHF
TGTGCCAGCAACCAAGTCAAGAATAATTCACCCCTCCACTTT
>TRBJ1-2|TRBV5-6|.|.
CASSSTSGQTYTF
TGTGCCAGCAGCTCCACCTCCGGACAGACTTACACCTTC
>TRBJ1-5|TRBV7-2|many|.
CASSLSQEQPQHF
TGTGCCAGCAGCTTATCCCAAGAGCAGCCCCAGCATTTT
>TRBJ2-7|TRBV5-1|once|.
CASSLGEAGLNTGQYF
TGCGCCAGCAGCTTGGGTGAGGCAGGCCTAAATACGGGGCAGTACTTC
>TRBJ2-7|TRBV6-2/TRBV6-3|few|.
CASSQDFEQYF
TGTGCCAGCAGTCAGGACTTCGAGCAGTACTTC
>TRBJ1-1|TRBV6-2/TRBV6-3|.|TRBD1
CAINTGASTEAFF
TGTGCCATCAATACAGGGGCTAGCACTGAAGCTTTCTTT
>TRBJ1-5|TRBV4-2|.|.
CASSQDEGPQHF
TGTGCCAGCAGCCAAGATGAAGGGCCCCAGCATTTT
>TRBJ1-2|TRBV14|few|.
CASSQGFGLGGYTF
TGTGCCAGCAGCCAAGGGTTCGGCCTGGGCGGCTACACCTTC
>TRBJ1-1|TRBV7-9|.|TRBD1
CASSEPGQGDFLNTEAFF
TGTGCCAGCAGCGAACCGGGACAGGGGGACTTCTTGAACACTGAAGCTTTCTTT
>TRBJ1-2|TRBV25-1|.|.
CASSHRVGNGYTF
TGTGCCAGCAGCCACAGGGTCGGAAATGGCTACACCTTC
>TRBJ2-2|TRBV11-2|.|.
CASSLTGPINRELFF
TGTGCCAGCAGCTTAACAGGTCCGATAAATCGGGAGCTGTTTTTT
>TRBJ2-5|TRBV12-5|.|TRBD2
CASGFGLAGETQYF
TGTGCTAGTGGTTTCGGTCTAGCGGGGGAGACCCAGTACTTC
>TRBJ2-5|TRBV20-1|.|TRBD2
CSARPASGRGALHQETQYF
TGCAGTGCTAGACCAGCGTCAGGGCGGGGGGCCCTTCATCAAGAGACCCAGTACTTC
>TRBJ2-2|TRBV12-3/TRBV12-4|few|TRBD2
CASSPREVGTGELFF
TGTGCCAGCAGCCCCCGGGAGGTGGGCACCGGGGAGCTGTTTTTT
>TRBJ2-5|TRBV7-2|few|.
CASSPVGGRGQETQYF
TGTGCCAGCAGCCCGGTGGGGGGACGTGGCCAAGAGACCCAGTACTTC
>TRBJ1-2|TRBV25-1|many|TRBD1
CASSAPTGTEGSYGYTF
TGTGCCAGCAGTGCTCCCACAGGGACAGAGGGGTCCTATGGCTACACCTTC
>TRBJ2-5|TRBV4-3|few|.
CASSIMGAGETQYF
TGCGCCAGCAGCATAATGGGGGCGGGGGAGACCCAGTACTTC
>TRBJ2-7|TRBV7-2|.|.
CASSLGGHSSYEQYF
TGTGCCAGCAGCCTAGGAGGGCATAGCTCCTACGAGCAGTACTTC
>TRBJ1-5|TRBV6-5|few|TRBD1
CASSSPTGNQPQHF
TGTGCCAGCAGTTCCCCGACAGGGAATCAGCCCCAGCATTTT
>TRBJ1-6|TRBV10-3|.|.
CAINKRQGSVESPLHF
TGTGCCATCAATAAGCGGCAGGGATCGGTGGAATCACCCCTCCACTTT
>TRBJ2-7|TRBV20-1|many|.
CSARERGKQYF
TGCAGTGCTAGAGAGCGGGGCAAGCAGTACTTC
>TRBJ2-5|TRBV12-3/TRBV12-4|.|TRBD2
CASTSFGTNHQETQYF
TGTGCCAGCACCTCGTTCGGGACTAACCACCAAGAGACCCAGTACTTC
>TRBJ1-6|TRBV19|many|TRBD1
CASSPRRTGDSPLHF
TGTGCCAGTAGTCCCCGGAGGACAGGGGATTCACCCCTCCACTTT
>TRBJ1-5|TRBV10-3|.|.
CAMGVQPQHF
TGTGCTATGGGGGTTCAGCCCCAGCATTTT
>TRBJ2-5|TRBV10-3|many|.
CAISSTGIQETQYF
TGTGCCATCAGCTCAACAGGGATCCAAGAGACCCAGTACTTC
>TRBJ2-6|TRBV29-1|many|.
CSVGESRRALSGANVLTF
TGCAGCGTTGGGGAATCGAGGAGGGCACTCTCTGGGGCCAACGTCCTGACTTTC
>TRBJ1-5|TRBV6-5|many|.
CASSAREGQPQHF
TGTGCCAGCAGCGCCAGGGAGGGCCAGCCCCAGCATTTT
>TRBJ2-5|TRBV29-1|many|.
CSVEVVGRETQYF
TGCAGCGTTGAAGTGGTGGGGCGAGAGACCCAGTACTTC
>TRBJ1-1|TRBV10-3|many|TRBD1
CAISDDRGTTEAFF
TGTGCCATCAGTGACGACAGGGGAACCACTGAAGCTTTCTTT
>TRBJ1-4|TRBV15|many|.
CATSIPGGVLFF
TGTGCCACCAGCATTCCCGGCGGGGTGCTGTTTTTT
>TRBJ2-5|TRBV6-1|.|TRBD2
CASSGDSGGLQETQYF
TGTGCCAGCAGTGGGGATAGCGGGGGGCTACAAGAGACCCAGTACTTC
>TRBJ2-7|TRBV19|many|.
CASSIATVPYEQYF
TGTGCCAGTAGTATAGCGACGGTACCCTACGAGCAGTACTTC
>TRBJ1-5|TRBV7-9|.|.
CASSSGTLNQPQHF
TGTGCCAGCAGCTCTGGAACCCTCAATCAGCCCCAGCATTTT
>TRBJ2-2|TRBV19|.|.
CASSLPDGFGTGELFF
TGTGCCAGTAGTCTCCCCGACGGCTTTGGGACCGGGGAGCTGTTTTTT
>TRBJ2-7|TRBV6-5|many|.
CASTDGRGRRQYF
TGTGCCAGCACCGACGGGAGGGGGCGCCGGCAGTACTTC
>TRBJ2-5|TRBV19|few|.
CASSTGRLRYQETQYF
TGTGCCAGTAGTACGGGACGCTTAAGGTACCAAGAGACCCAGTACTTC
>TRBJ2-7|TRBV10-3|many|.
CATLGRSQYEQYF
TGTGCCACCCTGGGGCGGTCTCAGTACGAGCAGTACTTC
>TRBJ2-5|TRBV13|.|.
CASSLGLGSQETQYF
TGTGCCAGCAGCTTAGGACTAGGTTCCCAAGAGACCCAGTACTTC
>TRBJ2-3|TRBV2|.|.
CASSEKLAGTDTQYF
TGTGCCAGCAGTGAAAAGTTGGCAGGGACAGATACGCAGTATTTT
>TRBJ1-1|TRBV10-3|.|.
CASSGGPKNTEAFF
TGTGCCAGCAGTGGGGGACCGAAGAACACTGAAGCTTTCTTT
>TRBJ1-2|TRBV7-2|.|.
CASSTQGPFYGYTF
TGTGCCAGCAGTACACAGGGACCGTTCTATGGCTACACCTTC